The rows below give T cell receptor beta chains drawn from one sample of a study of CD8 T cell repertoires and HIV-1 epitope variants. Their recognized antigens are unknown. Repertoires were generated with immunoSEQ multiplex PCR, while TCRdb's copy carries only in-frame clones and drops some. The table lists around 5,100 clones, 66% of them singletons. The source material was cultured CD8+ T cells derived from PBMCs. The receptors derive from a male donor with HIV. Each CDR3 is given with its conserved first and last residue. The D gene is left open where the match is weak. A clone size is listed for some rows: how often the clone was seen (once, few, many), or a class if it is expanded.

D | length | J | V | size | CDR3
. | 17 | TRBJ2-6 | TRBV6-1 | . | CAISESLGVSGANVLTF
. | 15 | TRBJ2-1 | TRBV1 | . | CTSSQDGREDNEQFF
. | 10 | TRBJ2-5 | TRBV21-1 | . | CASIAETQYF
. | 14 | TRBJ1-4 | TRBV18 | . | CASSPYATNEKLFF
. | 13 | TRBJ2-2 | TRBV5-1 | . | CASSPTVSGELFF
. | 14 | TRBJ1-4 | TRBV7-9 | . | CASSLGGINEKLFF
. | 16 | TRBJ2-6 | TRBV5-4 | . | CASSPSVNSGANVLTF
. | 12 | TRBJ2-3 | TRBV7-2 | . | CASSLYTDTQYF
TRBD2 | 12 | TRBJ2-7 | TRBV6-1 | few | CASTRGTYEQYF
. | 13 | TRBJ2-2 | TRBV7-9 | few | CASSPGNTGELFF
. | 16 | TRBJ1-2 | TRBV21-1 | . | CASSKAPGEVPNGYTF
TRBD1 | 13 | TRBJ1-2 | TRBV28 | . | CASSLQGDYGYTF
TRBD1 | 14 | TRBJ1-1 | TRBV29-1 | . | CSVERQGAITEAFF
. | 13 | TRBJ1-1 | TRBV27 | . | CASSLSVNTEAFF
. | 17 | TRBJ1-3 | TRBV11-2 | large | CASSFPSQGNSGNTIYF
TRBD1 | 18 | TRBJ2-7 | TRBV6-4 | . | CASSDPCPRGRITYEQYF
. | 15 | TRBJ2-3 | TRBV5-1 | . | CASSSGRSSTDTQYF
. | 12 | TRBJ1-1 | TRBV7-9 | few | CVGQFMNTEAFF
. | 15 | TRBJ1-1 | TRBV4-3 | once | CASSQGVISNTEAFF
. | 12 | TRBJ1-4 | TRBV19 | . | CASSWDYEKLFF
. | 15 | TRBJ1-5 | TRBV7-9 | few | CASSSSGVSNQPQHF
. | 15 | TRBJ2-1 | TRBV29-1 | . | CSVEPGRSSYNEQFF